This T cell receptor beta chain was sequenced during a study of blood T cell repertoires in COVID-19 (dated by TCRdb to the early 2020s). Background for the entire study: Samples covering the acute and convalescent phases of COVID-19 were provided by collaborators in the United States, Italy and Spain. The material from the prospective study consisted of cDNA or gDNA derived from T cells, B-cell-depleted T cells, or PBMCs. Deeply sampled blood TCRbeta repertoires from subjects exposed to, actively infected with, or recovered from COVID-19 were included in the dataset. A freely available public database, intended as a resource for researchers studying the immune response to SARS-CoV-2, is where the repertoires were released. Samples came from the ongoing ImmuneRACE study (first 160 participants) plus 1,254 subjects from 6 global collaborators. Nearly every sample came with metadata listing a de-identified subject ID, COVID-19 status, age in years and sex. Where available, HLA class I and class II types were obtained from metadata supplied by the sample provider rather than from assay-based typing. What the authors observed across the whole study: The amount of clinical and demographic metadata varied by source and participant and was provided uncurated.

In its sample, this clone was seen once. It has no known antigen specificity. No per-base quality is available; no much larger clone lies one base away. There are 14 amino acids in the CDR3, from cysteine to phenylalanine inclusive. The sequence is cut down to CDR3 DNA, 42 bases in frame from base 1. At the junction V is shortened by 6 bases and J by 5 bases; bases outside the gene matches: 9. Taken from the germline V gene, the CDR1 and CDR2 loops are MNHEY and SVGAGI. In the prospective study, participants were about 18 to 95 years old, resided in 25 or so geographic areas of the United States, and were enrolled through a virtual design. Cohort assignment in the prospective study relied on participant-reported clinical history from a screening survey and a study questionnaire. For ImmuneRACE Cohort 3, a participant was defined as recovered based on two consecutive negative NP/OP PCR tests, clearance by a healthcare professional, or resolution of symptoms. In the prospective study, whole blood, serum and a nasopharyngeal or oropharyngeal swab were collected from each participant by mobile phlebotomists. Participants in the prospective study had the option to provide additional blood draws and questionnaires over an approximately 2-month period. Blood samples from the prospective study were shipped frozen or at room temperature prior to DNA extraction.

TCRbeta CDR3 regions were amplified from genomic DNA by means of the immunoSEQ Assay, a bias-controlled multiplex PCR. The study's own analysis went as follows. The number of nucleated cells in each sample was estimated from the amplification of reference gene primers within the assay. Sequence reads were collapsed and filtered to measure the absolute abundance of every unique TCRbeta CDR3 rearrangement. Productive Simpson clonality was computed per sample as the square root of Simpson's diversity index over productive rearrangements. In its TCRdb copy, this immuneACCESS table keeps in-frame sequences only and misses some clones. Where compared with another copy, unresolved V genes explain less than half of these, and the others have no known cause. Clone size and V and J calls were adopted from that table, with D and trimming inferred from the DNA. In this sample the table shows 250,000 to 300,000 clones, roughly 86% of which occur a single time. 1% of the sample rests with the top ten.

This sequence originates from a woman aged 25 to 39 who had recovered from COVID-19. This chain is built from TRBV6-5 and TRBJ2-5; TRBD2 agrees with 7 junctional bases. Specimen: PBMCs or T cells enriched from blood (not recorded which). The sequence in DNA is TGTGCCAGCAGCCCCCTAACTAGCGCGGAGACCCAGTACTTC. Its translation is CASSPLTSAETQYF.